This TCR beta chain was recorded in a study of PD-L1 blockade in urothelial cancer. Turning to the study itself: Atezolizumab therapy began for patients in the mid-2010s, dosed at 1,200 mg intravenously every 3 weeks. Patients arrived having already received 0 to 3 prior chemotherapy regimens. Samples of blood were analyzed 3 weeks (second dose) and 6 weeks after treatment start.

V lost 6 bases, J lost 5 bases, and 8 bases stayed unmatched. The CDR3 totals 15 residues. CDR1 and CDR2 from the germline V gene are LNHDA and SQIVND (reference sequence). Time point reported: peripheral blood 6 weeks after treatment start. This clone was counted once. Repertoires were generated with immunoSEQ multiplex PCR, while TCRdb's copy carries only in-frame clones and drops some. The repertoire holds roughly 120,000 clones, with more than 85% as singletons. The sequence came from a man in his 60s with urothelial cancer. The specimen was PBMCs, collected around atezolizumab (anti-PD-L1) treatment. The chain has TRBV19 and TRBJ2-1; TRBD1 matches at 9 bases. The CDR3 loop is CASSLSDRGNNEQFF. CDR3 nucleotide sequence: TGTGCCAGTAGCCTTTCGGACAGGGGAAACAATGAGCAGTTCTTC. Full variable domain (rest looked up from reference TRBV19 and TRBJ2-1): DGGITQSPKYLFRKEGQNVTLSCEQNLNHDAMYWYRQDPGQGLRLIYYSQIVNDFQKGDIAEGYSVSREKKESFPLTVTSAQKNPTAFYLCASSLSDRGNNEQFFGPGTRLTVL.